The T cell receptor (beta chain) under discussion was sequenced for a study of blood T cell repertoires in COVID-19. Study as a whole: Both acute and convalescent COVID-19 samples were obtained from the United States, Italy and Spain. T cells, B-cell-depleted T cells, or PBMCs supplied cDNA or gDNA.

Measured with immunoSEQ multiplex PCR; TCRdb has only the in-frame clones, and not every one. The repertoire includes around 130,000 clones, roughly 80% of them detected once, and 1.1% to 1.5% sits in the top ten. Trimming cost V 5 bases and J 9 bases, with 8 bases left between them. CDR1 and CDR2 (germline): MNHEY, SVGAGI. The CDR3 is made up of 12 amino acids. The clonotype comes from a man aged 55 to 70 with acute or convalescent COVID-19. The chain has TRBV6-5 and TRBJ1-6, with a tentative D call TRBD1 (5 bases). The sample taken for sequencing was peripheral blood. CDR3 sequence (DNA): TGTGCCAGCAGTCCCCAGGGTTCACCCCTCCACTTT. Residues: CASSPQGSPLHF.